The 15 T cell receptor beta chains below were found in one sample sequenced in a study of blood T cells in healthy people across ages. For the second PCR, which ran for roughly 7 to 11 cycles, a sample-barcoded 5' primer and a J-beta primer mix were used. TCRdb analysed the 5' RACE reads with MiXCR anew, one entry per CDR3 protein. This sample has over a million distinct CDR3 sequences, with 59% found just once. The sequenced material came from blood. The receptors were gathered from a man between 18 and 35 years old in good health.

CDR3 protein: CASSQYLGGIYEQYF. For the CDR3, the DNA is TGTGCCAGCAGCCAATACCTAGGGGGAATTTACGAGCAGTACTTC. This chain links TRBV4-2 with TRBJ2-4; D perhaps matches TRBD1 (6 bases). The J call is doubtful: the DNA matches TRBJ2-7 better. The CDR3 loop spans 15 amino acids. Germline assignment: CDR1 LGHNA and CDR2 YNFKEQ.

The J gene is TRBJ2-7, the V gene TRBV20-1; TRBD2 aligns across 12 bases. This CDR3 region has 15 residues. Germline loops: CDR1 DFQATT, CDR2 SNEGSKA (reference sequence). This CDR3 reads CSATSGSVGSYEQYF. In DNA, the CDR3 is TGCAGCGCGACTAGCGGGAGTGTAGGATCCTACGAGCAGTACTTC.

The V and J genes are TRBV12-3 or TRBV12-4 and TRBJ2-5; tentatively, D is TRBD1 (5 bases). V lost 5 bases and J 4 bases, leaving 14 bases between the germline ends. The CDR3 totals 14 residues. The chain's CDR3 is CASSRGHSRETQYF. The CDR3, as DNA: TGTGCCAGCAGTAGGGGTCATTCACGAGAGACCCAGTACTTC.

This chain uses TRBV7-2 with TRBJ1-6; D not resolved. The germline V and J ends were trimmed by 5 bases and 8 bases, with 16 bases remaining between them. CDR1 is SGHTA, CDR2 FQGNSA, per germline. This CDR3 has 15 amino acids. This CDR3 reads CASSPGPFGDSPLHF. DNA of the CDR3: TGTGCCAGCAGCCCCGGACCGTTTGGGGATTCACCCCTCCACTTT. Based on the CDR3 plus reference TRBV7-2 and TRBJ1-6, the full variable domain is GAGVSQSPSNKVTEKGKDVELRCDPISGHTALYWYRQSLGQGLEFLIYFQGNSAPDKSGLPSDRFSAERTGGSVSTLTIQRTQQEDSAVYLCASSPGPFGDSPLHFGNGTRLTVT.

This clonotype was found a few times. The chain is built from TRBV5-1 and TRBJ1-2; D perhaps matches TRBD1 (5 bases). The CDR3 contains 13 residues. The germline V gene has CDR1 SGHRS and CDR2 YFSETQ. Trimming took 0 bases from V and 10 from J, leaving 13 bases between them. This CDR3 is CASSLDQGSDYTF. The CDR3 bases are TGCGCCAGCAGCTTGGACCAGGGTAGCGACTACACCTTC.

The CDR3 sequence: CASSRTGAGETQYF. Written as DNA, the CDR3 is TGTGCCAGCAGCAGGACAGGGGCGGGGGAGACCCAGTACTTC. This rearrangement joins TRBV6-5 to TRBJ2-7, with TRBD1 matching over 9 bases. Matching the DNA end better, TRBJ2-5 makes the J call doubtful. Germline values: CDR1 MNHEY, CDR2 SVGAGI. This CDR3 region has 14 residues.

This chain uses TRBV25-1 with TRBJ2-3, with a tentative D call TRBD2 (5 bases). The CDR3 consists of 15 residues. Germline-derived CDR1 and CDR2 are MGHDK and SYGVNS. V lost 2 bases and J lost 2, with 11 bases in between. CDR3 protein: CASSEGGRLTDTQYF. DNA of the CDR3: TGTGCCAGCAGTGAAGGAGGACGGCTCACAGATACGCAGTATTTT.

This chain links TRBV5-1 with TRBJ2-7; TRBD2 matches 12 bases. With V trimmed by 0 bases and J by 3 bases, 4 bases remained unmatched. Germline-derived CDR1 and CDR2 are SGHRS and YFSETQ. This CDR3 is built from 16 residues. The CDR3 protein is CASSLVRTSGDYEQYF. CDR3 DNA: TGCGCCAGCAGCTTGGTTCGGACTAGCGGGGACTACGAGCAGTACTTC.

V usage is TRBV7-9 and J usage is TRBJ2-1, with D perhaps matching TRBD1 (6 bases). The V gene's germline CDR1 is SEHNR and CDR2 FQNEAQ (reference sequence). The CDR3 is 15 residues long. Trimming pared 5 bases from V and 9 bases from J, leaving 20 bases between. DNA of the CDR3: TGTGCCAGCAGCCTCTCCGCAGGGGCCAGGGGTGAGCAGTTCTTC. Its translation: CASSLSAGARGEQFF.

The chain couples TRBV6-5 to TRBJ2-7; TRBD2 agrees at 11 bases. The V gene end was trimmed by 0 bases and the J gene end by 7 bases; junction bases not matched to a gene: 8. Germline V gene lookup returns CDR1 MNHEY and CDR2 SVGAGI. This CDR3 region has 16 residues. Here the CDR3 reads CASSYSGLAAPREQYF. In DNA form, the CDR3 reads TGTGCCAGCAGTTACTCGGGACTAGCGGCACCTAGGGAGCAGTACTTC.

The CDR3 here is CASSSPGENNEQFF. DNA of the CDR3: TGTGCCAGCAGCTCCCCTGGTGAGAACAATGAGCAGTTCTTC. V gene TRBV7-2 combines with J gene TRBJ2-1; D uncertain. Per the germline V gene, CDR1 is SGHTA and CDR2 is FQGNSA. V was trimmed by 4 bases and J by 5 bases, leaving 12 bases between them. This CDR3 comprises 14 residues.

A few counts support this clonotype. The J gene is TRBJ2-1, the V gene TRBV20-1; TRBD2 agrees at 10 bases. Germline values: CDR1 DFQATT, CDR2 SNEGSKA (reference sequence). V was pared by 6 bases and J by 5 bases, with 7 bases of the junction left unmatched. The CDR3 extends over 14 amino acids. In DNA, the CDR3 is TGCAGTGCAACGACTAGCGGGCGCAACAATGAGCAGTTCTTC. Protein product: CSATTSGRNNEQFF.

The chain employs TRBV7-8 and TRBJ1-1; D uncertain. CDR1 and CDR2 (germline): SGHVS, FQNEAQ. V lost 3 bases and J lost 1, with 15 bases in between. The CDR3 totals 16 residues. CDR3 sequence (DNA): TGTGCCAGCAGCTTCCCCCCGGGGTCGGGGAACACTGAAGCTTTCTTT. Protein product: CASSFPPGSGNTEAFF.

This clonotype was picked up many times. The chain uses TRBV2 and TRBJ2-2; D gene ambiguous. The CDR3 is 16 residues long. Trimming cost V 8 bases and J 2 bases, with 18 bases left between them. In germline, CDR1 is SNHLY, CDR2 FYNNEI. The CDR3 DNA sequence: TGTGCCAGCCTGCCGGCCGAAGTTTTAAACACCGGGGAGCTGTTTTTT. It encodes CASLPAEVLNTGELFF.

The gene calls are TRBV13 and TRBJ1-1, with D unclear. This CDR3 contains 14 residues. V was clipped by 8 bases and J by 4 bases, with 17 bases between them. Per the germline V gene, CDR1 is PRHDT and CDR2 is FYEKMQ (reference sequence). The CDR3 DNA follows: TGTGCCAGCGGGGAGTCACGGGGTCCCACTGAAGCTTTCTTT. It specifies CASGESRGPTEAFF.